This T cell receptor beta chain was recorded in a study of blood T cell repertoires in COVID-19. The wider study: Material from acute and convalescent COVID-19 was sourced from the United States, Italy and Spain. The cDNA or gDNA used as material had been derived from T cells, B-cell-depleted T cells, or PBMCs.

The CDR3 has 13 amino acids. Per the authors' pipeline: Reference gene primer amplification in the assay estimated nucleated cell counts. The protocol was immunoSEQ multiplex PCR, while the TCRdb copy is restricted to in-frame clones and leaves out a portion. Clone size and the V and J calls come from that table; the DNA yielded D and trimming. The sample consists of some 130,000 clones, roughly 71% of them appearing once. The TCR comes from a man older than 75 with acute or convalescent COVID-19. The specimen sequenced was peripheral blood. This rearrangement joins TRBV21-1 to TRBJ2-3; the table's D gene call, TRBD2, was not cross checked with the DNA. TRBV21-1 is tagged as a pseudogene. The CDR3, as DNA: TGTGCCAGCAGCAAAGCCGGTGCAGATACGCAGTATTTT. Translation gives CASSKAGADTQYF.